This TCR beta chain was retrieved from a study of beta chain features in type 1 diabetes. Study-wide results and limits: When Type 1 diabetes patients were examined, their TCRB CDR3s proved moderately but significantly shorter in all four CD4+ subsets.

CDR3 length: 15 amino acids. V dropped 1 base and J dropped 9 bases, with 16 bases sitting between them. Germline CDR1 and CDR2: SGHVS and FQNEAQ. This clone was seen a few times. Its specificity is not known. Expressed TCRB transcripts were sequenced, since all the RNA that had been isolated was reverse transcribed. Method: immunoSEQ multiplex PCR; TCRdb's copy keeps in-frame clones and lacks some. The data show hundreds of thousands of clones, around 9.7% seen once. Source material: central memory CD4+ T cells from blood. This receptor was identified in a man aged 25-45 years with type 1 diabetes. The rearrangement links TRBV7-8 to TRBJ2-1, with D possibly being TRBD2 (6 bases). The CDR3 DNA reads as TGTGCCAGCAGCTTAGTGTTAGCTGGGGGGAGTGAGCAGTTCTTC. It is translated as CASSLVLAGGSEQFF.